This T cell receptor (beta chain) was sequenced for a study of cytomegalovirus exposure and HLA in healthy donors. Study-level findings and limits: Researchers had no immune exposure information except CMV serostatus available.

PCR was performed using 60 Vbeta and 13 Jbeta primers. Clones were read by immunoSEQ multiplex PCR, and TCRdb kept only the in-frame ones, dropping some. The data show around 150,000 clones, 77% seen once. This clone turned up a few times. As yet, its antigen is unknown. After removal of 5 bases from V and 4 bases from J, the junction contained 20 bases not matched to a gene. This CDR3 has 19 amino acids. In germline, CDR1 is SGHTA, CDR2 FQGTGA. Every donor was a healthy person donating bone marrow. The chain uses TRBV7-3 and TRBJ2-1; TRBD2 matches 7 bases. The clonotype originates from a young man in good health and CMV-seronegative. Sequenced input: PBMCs. The CDR3 nucleotides read TGTGCCAGCAGCGAAGGAGCTGGGGAGGGGCGGGGCTATTACAATGAGCAGTTCTTC. Translating gives CASSEGAGEGRGYYNEQFF.